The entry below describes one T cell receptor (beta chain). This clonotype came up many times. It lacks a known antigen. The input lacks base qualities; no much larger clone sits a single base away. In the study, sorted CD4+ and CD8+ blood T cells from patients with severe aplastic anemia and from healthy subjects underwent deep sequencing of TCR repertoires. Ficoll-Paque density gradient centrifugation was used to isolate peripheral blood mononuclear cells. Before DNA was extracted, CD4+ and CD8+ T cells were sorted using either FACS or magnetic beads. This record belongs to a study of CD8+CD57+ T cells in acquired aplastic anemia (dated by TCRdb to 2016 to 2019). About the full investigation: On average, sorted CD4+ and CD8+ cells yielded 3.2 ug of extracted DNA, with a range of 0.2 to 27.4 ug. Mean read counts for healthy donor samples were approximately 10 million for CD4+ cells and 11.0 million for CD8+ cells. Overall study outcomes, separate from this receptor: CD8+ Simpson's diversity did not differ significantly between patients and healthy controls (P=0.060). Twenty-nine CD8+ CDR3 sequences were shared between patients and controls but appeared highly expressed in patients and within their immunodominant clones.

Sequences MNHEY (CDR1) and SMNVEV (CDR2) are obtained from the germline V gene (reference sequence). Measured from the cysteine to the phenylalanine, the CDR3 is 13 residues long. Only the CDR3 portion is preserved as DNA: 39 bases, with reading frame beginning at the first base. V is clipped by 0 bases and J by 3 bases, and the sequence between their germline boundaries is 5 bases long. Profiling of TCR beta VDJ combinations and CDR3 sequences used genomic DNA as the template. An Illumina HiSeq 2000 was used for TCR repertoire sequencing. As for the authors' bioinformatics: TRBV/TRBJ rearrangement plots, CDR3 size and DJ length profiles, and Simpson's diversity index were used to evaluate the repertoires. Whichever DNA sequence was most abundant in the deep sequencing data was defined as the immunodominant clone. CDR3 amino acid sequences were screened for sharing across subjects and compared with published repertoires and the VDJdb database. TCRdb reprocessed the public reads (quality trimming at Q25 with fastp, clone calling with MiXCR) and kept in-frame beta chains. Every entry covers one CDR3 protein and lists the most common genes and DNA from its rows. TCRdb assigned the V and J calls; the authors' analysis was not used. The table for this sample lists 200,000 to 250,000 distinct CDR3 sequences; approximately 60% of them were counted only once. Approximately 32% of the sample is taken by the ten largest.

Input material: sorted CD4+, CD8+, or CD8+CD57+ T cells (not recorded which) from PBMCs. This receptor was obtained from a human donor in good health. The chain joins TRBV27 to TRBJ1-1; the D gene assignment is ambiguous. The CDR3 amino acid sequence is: CASSLSEDTEAFF. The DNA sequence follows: TGTGCCAGCAGTTTATCAGAGGACACTGAAGCTTTCTTT.